These T cell receptor beta chains were read from a single sample in a study of control samples from healthy donors and cancer patients. Clones were sequenced by immunoSEQ multiplex PCR, and TCRdb holds only the in-frame ones, with some missing. The table has about 51,000 clones, roughly 90% seen once. The sample consisted of PBMCs. These receptors came from a man in his forties or fifties with head and neck cancer. Both conserved end residues are part of each CDR3. D genes are given only for firm matches. A clone size is listed for some rows: how often the clone was seen (once, few, many), or a class if it is expanded.

J gene	V gene	clone size	D gene	CDR3 protein	CDR3 DNA
TRBJ1-5	TRBV28	-	-	CASRKQDYSNQPQHF	TGTGCCAGCAGGAAACAGGATTATAGCAATCAGCCCCAGCATTTT
TRBJ2-7	TRBV15	-	-	CATSRDTSGRNEQYF	TGTGCCACCAGCAGAGATACCAGTGGCCGAAACGAGCAGTACTTC
TRBJ1-4	TRBV28	-	TRBD1	CASSSGTGDEKLFF	TGTGCCAGCAGTTCCGGGACAGGGGATGAAAAACTGTTTTTT
TRBJ2-7	TRBV19	-	TRBD1	CASSEDRGQSNEQYF	TGTGCCAGTAGCGAGGACAGGGGGCAAAGCAACGAGCAGTACTTC
TRBJ2-2	TRBV6-2/TRBV6-3	-	TRBD2	CASSKRGIELFF	TGTGCCAGCAGTAAGCGGGGAATAGAGCTGTTTTTT
TRBJ2-5	TRBV19	-	-	CASRVGEGGTQYF	TGTGCCAGTAGAGTGGGGGAAGGAGGGACCCAGTACTTC
TRBJ2-1	TRBV19	-	-	CASSFGHPQRNEQFF	TGTGCCAGTAGCTTCGGACACCCACAAAGAAATGAGCAGTTCTTC
TRBJ2-2	TRBV19	-	-	CASRWGSVNTGELFF	TGTGCCAGTAGATGGGGTAGCGTTAACACCGGGGAGCTGTTTTTT
TRBJ2-2	TRBV12-3/TRBV12-4	-	-	CASSPIGELFF	TGTGCCAGCAGTCCCATCGGGGAGCTGTTTTTT
TRBJ2-7	TRBV12-5	-	-	CASGYSGDLYEQYF	TGTGCTAGTGGCTATTCGGGGGACCTCTACGAGCAGTACTTC
TRBJ2-3	TRBV6-2/TRBV6-3	-	-	CASSYSTNGGTQYF	TGTGCCAGCAGTTACTCGACCAATGGAGGTACGCAGTATTTT
TRBJ2-7	TRBV2	-	TRBD2	CASSDGSAGGGYEQYF	TGTGCCAGCAGTGATGGATCCGCGGGGGGGGGCTACGAGCAGTACTTC
TRBJ1-6	TRBV10-2	-	-	CASRGSNSYNSPLHF	TGCGCCAGCAGGGGCAGCAACTCCTATAATTCACCCCTCCACTTT
TRBJ1-2	TRBV4-2	-	-	CASSQEGGYTF	TGTGCCAGCAGCCAAGAAGGAGGCTACACCTTC
TRBJ1-2	TRBV27	-	-	CASSSFYGYTF	TGTGCCAGCAGCAGTTTTTATGGCTACACCTTC
TRBJ1-4	TRBV9	-	-	CASSIGHGVNEKLFF	TGTGCCAGCAGCATCGGGCACGGAGTGAATGAAAAACTGTTTTTT
TRBJ2-7	TRBV2	-	-	CASSVFYEQYF	TGTGCCAGCAGTGTGTTCTACGAGCAGTACTTC
TRBJ2-1	TRBV5-1	-	TRBD2	CASSLAGELYNEQFF	TGCGCCAGCAGCTTAGCGGGGGAACTCTACAATGAGCAGTTCTTC
TRBJ1-6	TRBV7-6	few	TRBD1	CASSSGQGYNSPLHF	TGTGCCAGCAGCTCCGGACAGGGGTATAATTCACCCCTCCACTTT
TRBJ1-1	TRBV28	once	TRBD1	CASRDRGRTEAFF	TGTGCCAGCAGGGACAGGGGGCGAACTGAAGCTTTCTTT
TRBJ1-2	TRBV5-4	-	-	CASSLSSYGYTF	TGTGCCAGCAGCTTGAGCAGCTATGGCTACACCTTC
TRBJ1-5	TRBV28	-	TRBD1	CASSGQGVGGQPQHF	TGTGCCAGCAGTGGACAGGGGGTTGGGGGTCAGCCCCAGCATTTT
TRBJ2-2	TRBV7-3	once	-	CASSPGTGDFGELFF	TGTGCCAGCAGCCCCGGGACTGGGGATTTCGGGGAGCTGTTTTTT
TRBJ2-7	TRBV18	-	-	CASSPRRTGNSYEQYF	TGTGCCAGCTCACCTCGCCGTACAGGGAATTCCTACGAGCAGTACTTC
TRBJ2-1	TRBV28	-	-	CASSLRGSSYNEQFF	TGTGCCAGCAGTTTAAGGGGTAGCTCCTACAATGAGCAGTTCTTC
TRBJ2-5	TRBV28	-	-	CASKTGGGWYQETQYF	TGTGCCAGCAAAACTGGAGGAGGCTGGTACCAAGAGACCCAGTACTTC
TRBJ2-5	TRBV29-1	-	-	CSVVPYQETQYF	TGCAGCGTTGTCCCATACCAAGAGACCCAGTACTTC
TRBJ2-1	TRBV11-2	-	-	CASGRTYNEQFF	TGTGCCAGCGGGAGGACCTACAATGAGCAGTTCTTC
TRBJ1-4	TRBV5-1	-	TRBD1	CASSLGQTNEKLFF	TGCGCCAGCAGCCTGGGACAGACTAATGAAAAACTGTTTTTT
TRBJ1-6	TRBV10-3	-	TRBD1	CAISEPGTEGASPLHF	TGTGCCATCAGTGAGCCAGGGACGGAGGGGGCTTCACCCCTCCACTTT
TRBJ1-2	TRBV25-1	-	-	CASSMKYHGYTF	TGTGCCAGCAGTATGAAATACCATGGCTACACCTTC
TRBJ1-1	TRBV15	-	-	CATSRDQGTKNTEAFF	TGTGCCACCAGCAGAGATCAAGGCACCAAGAACACTGAAGCTTTCTTT
TRBJ2-7	TRBV10-3	-	TRBD2	CAISGREGFYEQYF	TGTGCCATCAGTGGCAGGGAGGGCTTCTACGAGCAGTACTTC
TRBJ2-3	TRBV7-3	-	-	CASSLKGGGRGNTDTQYF	TGTGCCAGCAGCTTAAAAGGGGGTGGAAGAGGTAACACAGATACGCAGTATTTT
TRBJ2-2	TRBV5-8	-	-	CASSLVASSNTGELFF	TGTGCCAGCAGCTTGGTGGCCAGTTCGAACACCGGGGAGCTGTTTTTT
TRBJ1-1	TRBV5-4	-	-	CASSLPGNTEAFF	TGTGCCAGCAGCTTGCCCGGGAACACTGAAGCTTTCTTT
TRBJ2-7	TRBV9	-	TRBD2	CASSASGTSYEQYF	TGTGCCAGCAGCGCCAGCGGGACCTCCTACGAGCAGTACTTC
TRBJ2-7	TRBV6-5	-	-	CASSRLEDKGYEQYF	TGTGCCAGCAGCCGACTAGAGGACAAGGGCTACGAGCAGTACTTC
TRBJ2-7	TRBV7-9	-	TRBD1	CASSFKTGGEPMTYEQYF	TGTGCCAGCAGCTTTAAGACAGGGGGCGAGCCCATGACCTACGAGCAGTACTTC
TRBJ2-7	TRBV11-2	-	TRBD2	CASSSRTSGISYEQYF	TGTGCCAGCAGCTCACGGACTAGCGGTATCTCCTACGAGCAGTACTTC
TRBJ2-1	TRBV20-1	-	-	CSALGAAEQFF	TGCAGTGCCTTGGGGGCGGCTGAGCAGTTCTTC
TRBJ2-7	TRBV3-1/TRBV3-2	-	TRBD2	CASSLAGRNEQYF	TGTGCCAGCAGTCTAGCGGGACGCAACGAGCAGTACTTC
TRBJ2-3	TRBV30	once	TRBD2	CAWSVLRAGDSSTDTQYF	TGTGCCTGGAGTGTACTTAGGGCGGGGGACTCCTCCACAGATACGCAGTATTTT
TRBJ2-7	TRBV30	-	TRBD1	CAWSRTGWEQYF	TGTGCCTGGAGCCGGACAGGGTGGGAGCAGTACTTC
TRBJ2-1	TRBV3-1/TRBV3-2	-	-	CASSQAGFPYNEQFF	TGTGCCAGCAGCCAAGCGGGGTTTCCCTACAATGAGCAGTTCTTC
TRBJ2-1	TRBV10-2	-	TRBD1	CASTKTGQGLVDEQFF	TGCGCCAGCACCAAGACAGGACAGGGTTTGGTTGATGAGCAGTTCTTC
TRBJ2-7	TRBV4-1	-	-	CASSPGGQGIYEQYF	TGCGCCAGCAGCCCCGGGGGGCAGGGGATCTACGAGCAGTACTTC
TRBJ1-4	TRBV19	-	-	CASSIVSRQHNEKLFF	TGTGCCAGTAGTATAGTATCCCGGCAGCATAATGAAAAACTGTTTTTT
TRBJ2-3	TRBV5-1	-	TRBD2	CASSGGTMGDTQYF	TGCGCCAGCAGCGGCGGGACTATGGGAGATACGCAGTATTTT
TRBJ2-5	TRBV27	-	-	CASSFGIQETQYF	TGTGCCAGCAGTTTCGGGATACAAGAGACCCAGTACTTC
TRBJ1-4	TRBV7-6	-	TRBD1	CASSLAGTEGGKLFF	TGTGCCAGCAGCTTAGCCGGGACAGAGGGTGGGAAACTGTTTTTT
TRBJ2-7	TRBV11-2	-	TRBD1	CASSLVGTGGREQYF	TGTGCCAGCAGCTTAGTCGGGACAGGAGGTCGCGAGCAGTACTTC
TRBJ2-5	TRBV2	-	TRBD2	CASILREGRETQYF	TGTGCCAGCATCCTGCGGGAGGGCCGAGAGACCCAGTACTTC
TRBJ1-6	TRBV6-5	-	TRBD1	CASRQDRSYNSPLHF	TGTGCCAGCAGACAGGACAGGTCTTATAATTCACCCCTCCACTTT
TRBJ2-5	TRBV10-1	once	-	CASKQWLETQYF	TGCGCCAGCAAACAGTGGTTGGAGACCCAGTACTTC
TRBJ1-2	TRBV3-1/TRBV3-2	-	-	CASSQRLVQGRRNYGYTF	TGTGCCAGCAGTCAACGCTTGGTCCAGGGGAGGCGGAACTATGGCTACACCTTC